A single sample is the source of the 10 T cell receptor beta chains below, sequenced in a study of T cells after yellow fever vaccination. TCRdb itself ran the 5' RACE reads through MiXCR, one entry per CDR3 protein. The sample shows around 120,000 distinct CDR3 sequences, around 6.7% of them seen only once. The sample consisted of CD4+ T cells sorted from PBMCs, taken more than 40 days after the first yellow fever vaccination. The receptors derive from a man in his late teens or twenties who received the YFV17D yellow fever vaccine.

This clonotype has a count of ten or more. The chain employs TRBV12-3 or TRBV12-4 and TRBJ1-1; unclear D gene. V lost 6 bases and J lost 4, with 9 bases in between. The CDR3 totals 12 residues. The CDR3 bases are TGTGCCAGCAGGACCAAGATCACTGAAGCTTTCTTT. It yields the protein CASRTKITEAFF.

This chain uses TRBV4-2 with TRBJ1-5, with D uncertain. This CDR3 has 15 residues. V gave up 0 bases and J gave up 4 bases, with 10 bases separating them. Germline V lookup: CDR1 LGHNA, CDR2 YNFKEQ. This CDR3 reads CASSQDGQLNQPQHF. The CDR3 DNA is TGTGCCAGCAGCCAAGATGGCCAGCTAAATCAGCCCCAGCATTTT.

This clonotype showed up many times. This sequence joins TRBV9 and TRBJ2-7, with D unclear. There are 13 residues in the CDR3. The germline V gene encodes CDR1 SGDLS and CDR2 YYNGEE. V was clipped by 0 bases and J by 7 bases, with 11 bases between them. CDR3 loop: CASSVDARSEQYV. CDR3 bases: TGTGCCAGCAGCGTAGATGCCCGGAGTGAGCAGTACGTC.

This clonotype was recorded many times. V usage is TRBV7-2 and J usage is TRBJ2-1, with D unclear. The CDR3 consists of 12 residues. CDR1 and CDR2 (germline): SGHTA, FQGNSA. V was cut by 5 bases and J by 5 bases, with 7 bases left in between. Here the CDR3 DNA reads TGTGCCAGCAGCCCGCCGAACAATGAGCAGTTCTTC. This encodes CASSPPNNEQFF.

This clonotype occurred many times. This chain connects TRBV7-9 to TRBJ2-5, with 7 bases matching TRBD1. The V gene's germline CDR1 is SEHNR and CDR2 FQNEAQ (reference sequence). The V gene end was trimmed by 4 bases and the J gene end by 4 bases; junction bases not matched to a gene: 3. This CDR3 has 13 residues. CDR3 sequence (DNA): TGTGCCAGCAGCTCCTGGACAGGAGAGACCCAGTACTTC. Protein product: CASSSWTGETQYF. Full variable domain (rest looked up from reference TRBV7-9 and TRBJ2-5): DTGVSQNPRHKITKRGQNVTFRCDPISEHNRLYWYRQTLGQGPEFLTYFQNEAQLEKSRLLSDRFSAERPKGSFSTLEIQRTEQGDSAMYLCASSSWTGETQYFGPGTRLLVL.

The DNA for the CDR3 is TGTGCCAGCAGTGTCCCAGGGGCAGAGACCCAGTACTTC. Residues: CASSVPGAETQYF. This chain connects TRBV25-1 to TRBJ2-5; tentatively, D is TRBD1 (6 bases). The CDR3 length is 13 residues. Trimming pared 4 bases from V and 4 bases from J, leaving 10 bases between. CDR1 MGHDK and CDR2 SYGVNS come from the germline V gene.

This clonotype has a count of ten or more. V usage is TRBV28 and J usage is TRBJ2-7; 11 positions match TRBD2. With V trimmed by 4 bases and J by 2 bases, 4 bases remained unmatched. Per the germline V gene, CDR1 is MDHEN and CDR2 is SYDVKM. CDR3 length: 15 amino acids. DNA for the CDR3: TGTGCCAGCAGTTCCCCTAGCGGGGGGACCTACGAGCAGTACGTC. Its protein is CASSSPSGGTYEQYV.

This clonotype was seen ten or more times. At one end the junction does not follow the germline gene, possibly because of a read error. This sequence joins TRBV7-8 and TRBJ2-5; TRBD2 aligns across 9 bases. Germline CDR1 and CDR2: SGHVS and FQNEAQ. The CDR3 is 17 amino acids. The CDR3 region has the DNA TGTGCCAGCAGGGGTGGGCTGTCAGCGGGGGGCCAAAAGACCCAGTACTTC. This codes for CASRGGLSAGGQKTQYF.

This clonotype was counted at least ten times. The chain has TRBV20-1 and TRBJ2-1; D unresolved. CDR3 length: 11 amino acids. Deletions cut 0 bases from V and 8 bases from J, with 5 bases between. The germline CDR1 and CDR2 sequences are DFQATT and SNEGSKA (reference sequence). The CDR3 loop reads CSARDQYEQFF. Here the CDR3 DNA reads TGCAGTGCTAGAGATCAATATGAGCAGTTCTTC.

The table lists this clonotype with many counts. The gene calls are TRBV5-1 and TRBJ2-3; TRBD2 might be the D (6 bases). CDR1 and CDR2 from the germline V gene are SGHRS and YFSETQ. Between the trimmed V and J ends, which lost 2 bases and 3 bases, there was a span of 10 bases. This CDR3 contains 14 residues. CDR3 DNA: TGCGCCAGCAGCTTTACTAGCCCTACAGATACGCAGTATTTT. Residues: CASSFTSPTDTQYF.